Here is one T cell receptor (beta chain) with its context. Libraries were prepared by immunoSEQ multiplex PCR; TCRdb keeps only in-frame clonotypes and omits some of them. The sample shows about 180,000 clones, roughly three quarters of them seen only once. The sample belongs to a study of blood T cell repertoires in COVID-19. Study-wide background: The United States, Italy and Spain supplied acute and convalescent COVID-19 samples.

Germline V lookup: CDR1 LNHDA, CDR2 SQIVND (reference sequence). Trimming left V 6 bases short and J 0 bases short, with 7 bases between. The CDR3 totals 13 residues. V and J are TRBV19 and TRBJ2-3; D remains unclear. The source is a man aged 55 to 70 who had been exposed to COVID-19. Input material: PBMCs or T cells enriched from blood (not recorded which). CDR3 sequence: CASRGPSTDTQYF. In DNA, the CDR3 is TGTGCCAGTAGGGGCCCAAGCACAGATACGCAGTATTTT. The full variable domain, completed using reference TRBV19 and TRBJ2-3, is DGGITQSPKYLFRKEGQNVTLSCEQNLNHDAMYWYRQDPGQGLRLIYYSQIVNDFQKGDIAEGYSVSREKKESFPLTVTSAQKNPTAFYLCASRGPSTDTQYFGPGTRLTVL.